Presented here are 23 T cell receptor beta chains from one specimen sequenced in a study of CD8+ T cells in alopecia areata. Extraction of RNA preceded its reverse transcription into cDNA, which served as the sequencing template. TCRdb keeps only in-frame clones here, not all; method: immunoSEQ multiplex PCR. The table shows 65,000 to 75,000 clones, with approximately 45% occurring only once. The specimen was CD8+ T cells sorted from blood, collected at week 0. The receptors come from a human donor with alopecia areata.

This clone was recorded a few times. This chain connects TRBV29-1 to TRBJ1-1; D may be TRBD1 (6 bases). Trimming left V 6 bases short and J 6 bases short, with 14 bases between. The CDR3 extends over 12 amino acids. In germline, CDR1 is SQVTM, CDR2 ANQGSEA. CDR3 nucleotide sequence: TGCAGCGTAGATACAGGGTCTGCTGAAGCTTTCTTT. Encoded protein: CSVDTGSAEAFF.

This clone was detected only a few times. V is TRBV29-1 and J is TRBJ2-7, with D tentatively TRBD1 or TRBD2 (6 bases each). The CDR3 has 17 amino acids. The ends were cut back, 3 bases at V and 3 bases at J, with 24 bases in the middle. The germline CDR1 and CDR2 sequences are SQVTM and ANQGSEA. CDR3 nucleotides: TGCAGCGTTGAGTCCCAACACCGAGGGGGGATCGGCTACGAGCAGTACTTC. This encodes CSVESQHRGGIGYEQYF.

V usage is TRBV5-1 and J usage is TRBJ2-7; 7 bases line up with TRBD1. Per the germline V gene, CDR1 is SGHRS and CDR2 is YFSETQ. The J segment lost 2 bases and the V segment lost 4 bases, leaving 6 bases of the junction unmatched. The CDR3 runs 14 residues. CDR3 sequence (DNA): TGCGCCAGCAGCCCTGACAGGGATCCCTACGAGCAGTACTTC. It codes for CASSPDRDPYEQYF.

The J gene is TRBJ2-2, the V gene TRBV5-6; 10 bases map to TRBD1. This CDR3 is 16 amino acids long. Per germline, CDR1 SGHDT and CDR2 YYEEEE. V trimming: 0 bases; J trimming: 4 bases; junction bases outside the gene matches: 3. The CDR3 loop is CASSLVGQGVTGELFF. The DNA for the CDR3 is TGTGCCAGCAGCTTGGTCGGACAGGGGGTCACCGGGGAGCTGTTTTTT. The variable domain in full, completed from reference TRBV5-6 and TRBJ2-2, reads DAGVTQSPTHLIKTRGQQVTLRCSPKSGHDTVSWYQQALGQGPQFIFQYYEEEERQRGNFPDRFSGHQFPNYSSELNVNALLLGDSALYLCASSLVGQGVTGELFFGEGSRLTVL.

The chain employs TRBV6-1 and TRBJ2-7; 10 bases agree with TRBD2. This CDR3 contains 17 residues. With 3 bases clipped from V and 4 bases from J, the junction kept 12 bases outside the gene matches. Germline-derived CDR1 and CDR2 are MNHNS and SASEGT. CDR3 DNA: TGTGCCAGCAGTGACATAAGCGGGAGGGCCATTCGATACGAGCAGTACTTC. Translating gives CASSDISGRAIRYEQYF.

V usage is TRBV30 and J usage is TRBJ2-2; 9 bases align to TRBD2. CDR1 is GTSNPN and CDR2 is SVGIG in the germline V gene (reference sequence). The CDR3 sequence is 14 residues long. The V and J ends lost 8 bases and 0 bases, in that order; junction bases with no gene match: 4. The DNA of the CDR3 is TGTGCCAGTAGCGGGGGCCCGAACACCGGGGAGCTGTTTTTT. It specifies CASSGGPNTGELFF. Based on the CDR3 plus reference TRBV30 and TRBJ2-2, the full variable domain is SQTIHQWPATLVQPVGSPLSLECTVEGTSNPNLYWYRQAAGRGLQLLFYSVGIGQISSEVPQNLSASRPQDRQFILSSKKLLLSDSGFYLCASSGGPNTGELFFGEGSRLTVL.

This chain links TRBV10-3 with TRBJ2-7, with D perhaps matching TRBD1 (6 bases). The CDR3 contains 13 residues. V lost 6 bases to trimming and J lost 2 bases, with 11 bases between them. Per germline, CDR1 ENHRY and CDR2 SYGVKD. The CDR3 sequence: CAISFTGTYEQYF. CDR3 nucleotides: TGTGCCATCAGCTTCACAGGGACCTACGAGCAGTACTTC.

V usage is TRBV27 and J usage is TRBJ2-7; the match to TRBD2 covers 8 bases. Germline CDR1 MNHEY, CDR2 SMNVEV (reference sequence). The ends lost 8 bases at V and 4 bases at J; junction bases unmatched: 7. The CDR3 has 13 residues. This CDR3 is CASSSGRAYEQYF. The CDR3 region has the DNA TGTGCCAGCTCGAGCGGGAGAGCTTACGAGCAGTACTTC.

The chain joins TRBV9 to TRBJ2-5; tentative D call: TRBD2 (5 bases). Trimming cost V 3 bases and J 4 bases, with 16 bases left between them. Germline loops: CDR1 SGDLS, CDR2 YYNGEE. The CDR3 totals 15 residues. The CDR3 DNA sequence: TGTGCCAGCAGCGGAACCGGGAACCCGGGAGAGACCCAGTACTTC. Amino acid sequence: CASSGTGNPGETQYF.

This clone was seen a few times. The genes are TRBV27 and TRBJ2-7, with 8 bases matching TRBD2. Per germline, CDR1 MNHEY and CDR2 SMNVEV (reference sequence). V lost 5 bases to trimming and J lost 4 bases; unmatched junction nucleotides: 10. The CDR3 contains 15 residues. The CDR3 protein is CASSPHGSGTYEQYF. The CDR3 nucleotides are TGTGCCAGCAGTCCCCATGGTAGCGGGACATACGAGCAGTACTTC.

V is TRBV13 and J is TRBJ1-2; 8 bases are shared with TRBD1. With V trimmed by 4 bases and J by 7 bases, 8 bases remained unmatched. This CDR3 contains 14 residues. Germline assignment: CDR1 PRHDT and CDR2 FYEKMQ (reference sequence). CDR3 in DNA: TGTGCCAGCAGCTCTTCGGACAGGGTCAGTGGCTACACCTTC. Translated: CASSSSDRVSGYTF.

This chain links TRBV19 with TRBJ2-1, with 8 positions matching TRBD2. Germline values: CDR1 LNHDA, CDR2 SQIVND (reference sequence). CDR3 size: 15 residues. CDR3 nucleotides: TGTGCTTCTCTAGCGGGTCCTCCCGTCTACAATGAGCAGTTCTTC. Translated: CASLAGPPVYNEQFF.

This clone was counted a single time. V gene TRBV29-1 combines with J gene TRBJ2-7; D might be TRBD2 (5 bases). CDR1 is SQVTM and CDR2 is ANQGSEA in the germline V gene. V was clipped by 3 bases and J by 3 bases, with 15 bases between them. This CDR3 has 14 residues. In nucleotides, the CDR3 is TGCAGCGTTGATTTCCGGGGTTATAGCTACGAGCAGTACTTC. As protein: CSVDFRGYSYEQYF.

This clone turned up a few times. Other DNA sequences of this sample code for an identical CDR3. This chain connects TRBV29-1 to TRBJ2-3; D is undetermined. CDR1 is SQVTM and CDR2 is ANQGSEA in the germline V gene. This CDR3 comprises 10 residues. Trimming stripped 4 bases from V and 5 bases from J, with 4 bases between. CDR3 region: CSVVRDTQYF. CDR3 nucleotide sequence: TGCAGCGTTGTAAGAGATACGCAGTATTTT.

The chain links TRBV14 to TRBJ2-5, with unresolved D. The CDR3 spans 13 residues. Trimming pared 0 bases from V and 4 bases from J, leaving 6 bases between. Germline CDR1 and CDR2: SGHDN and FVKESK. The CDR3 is CASSQDFRETQYF. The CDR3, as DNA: TGTGCCAGCAGCCAAGATTTTCGAGAGACCCAGTACTTC.

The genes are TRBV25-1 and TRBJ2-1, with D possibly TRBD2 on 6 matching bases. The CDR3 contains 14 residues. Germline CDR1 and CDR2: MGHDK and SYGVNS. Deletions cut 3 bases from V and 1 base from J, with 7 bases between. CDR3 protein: CASSDSGSYNEQFF. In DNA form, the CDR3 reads TGTGCCAGCAGTGATAGCGGTTCCTACAATGAGCAGTTCTTC.

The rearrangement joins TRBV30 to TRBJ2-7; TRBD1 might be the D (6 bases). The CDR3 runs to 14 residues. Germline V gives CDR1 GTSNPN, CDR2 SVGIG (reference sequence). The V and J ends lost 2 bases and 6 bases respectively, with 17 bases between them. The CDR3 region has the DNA TGTGCCTGGAGTCGGCTAGAAAAGGGGGTCGAGCAGTACTTC. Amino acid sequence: CAWSRLEKGVEQYF.

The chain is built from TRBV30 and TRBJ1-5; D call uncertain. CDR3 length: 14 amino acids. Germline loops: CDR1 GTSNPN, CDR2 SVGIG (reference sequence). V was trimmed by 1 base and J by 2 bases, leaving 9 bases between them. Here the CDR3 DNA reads TGTGCCTGGAGTGCCCTCCAAGGCAATCAGCCCCAGCATTTT. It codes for CAWSALQGNQPQHF. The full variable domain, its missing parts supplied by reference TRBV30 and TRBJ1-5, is SQTIHQWPATLVQPVGSPLSLECTVEGTSNPNLYWYRQAAGRGLQLLFYSVGIGQISSEVPQNLSASRPQDRQFILSSKKLLLSDSGFYLCAWSALQGNQPQHFGDGTRLSIL.

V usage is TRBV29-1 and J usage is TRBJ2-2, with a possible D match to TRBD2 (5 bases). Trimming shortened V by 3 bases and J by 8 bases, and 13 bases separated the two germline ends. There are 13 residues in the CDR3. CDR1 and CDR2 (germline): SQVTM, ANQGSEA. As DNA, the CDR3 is TGCAGCGTTGACCTCACGGGCGGGGGGGAGCTGTTTTTT. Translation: CSVDLTGGGELFF.

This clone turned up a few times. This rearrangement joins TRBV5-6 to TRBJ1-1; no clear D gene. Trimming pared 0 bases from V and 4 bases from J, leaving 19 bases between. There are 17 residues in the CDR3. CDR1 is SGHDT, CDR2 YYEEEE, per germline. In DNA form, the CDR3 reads TGTGCCAGCAGCTTGGAAATCTCAGGATTTCGGCGCACTGAAGCTTTCTTT. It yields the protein CASSLEISGFRRTEAFF.

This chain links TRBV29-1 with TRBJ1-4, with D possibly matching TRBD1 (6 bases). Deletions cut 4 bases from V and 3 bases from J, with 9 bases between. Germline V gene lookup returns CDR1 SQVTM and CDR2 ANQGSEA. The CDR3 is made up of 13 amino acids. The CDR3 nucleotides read TGCAGCGTTGCTGGACAGTCTAATGAAAAACTGTTTTTT. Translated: CSVAGQSNEKLFF.

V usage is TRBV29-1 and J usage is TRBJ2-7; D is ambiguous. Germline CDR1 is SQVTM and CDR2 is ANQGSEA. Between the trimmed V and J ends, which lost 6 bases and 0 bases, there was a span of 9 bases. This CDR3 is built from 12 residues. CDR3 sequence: CSVGTYSYEQYF. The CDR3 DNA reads TGCAGCGTCGGCACCTACTCCTACGAGCAGTACTTC.

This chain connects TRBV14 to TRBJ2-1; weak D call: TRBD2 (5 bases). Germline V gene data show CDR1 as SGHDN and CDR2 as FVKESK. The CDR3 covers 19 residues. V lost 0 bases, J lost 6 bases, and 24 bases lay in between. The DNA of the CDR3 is TGTGCCAGCAGCCAAGATTTCTGGACCGGCCAGGCGGGTGGCAATGAGCAGTTCTTC. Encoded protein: CASSQDFWTGQAGGNEQFF.